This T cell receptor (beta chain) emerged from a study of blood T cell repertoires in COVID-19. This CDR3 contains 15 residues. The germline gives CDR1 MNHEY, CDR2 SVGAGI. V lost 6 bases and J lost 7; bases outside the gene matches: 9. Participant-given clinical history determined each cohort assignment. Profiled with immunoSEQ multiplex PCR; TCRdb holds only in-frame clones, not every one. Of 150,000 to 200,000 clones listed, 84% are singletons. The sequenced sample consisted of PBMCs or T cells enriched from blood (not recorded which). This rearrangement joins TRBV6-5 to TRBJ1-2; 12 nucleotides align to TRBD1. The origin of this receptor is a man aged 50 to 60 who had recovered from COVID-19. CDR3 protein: CASRVPGQGASGYTF. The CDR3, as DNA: TGTGCCAGCAGGGTTCCGGGACAGGGGGCGAGTGGCTACACCTTC.